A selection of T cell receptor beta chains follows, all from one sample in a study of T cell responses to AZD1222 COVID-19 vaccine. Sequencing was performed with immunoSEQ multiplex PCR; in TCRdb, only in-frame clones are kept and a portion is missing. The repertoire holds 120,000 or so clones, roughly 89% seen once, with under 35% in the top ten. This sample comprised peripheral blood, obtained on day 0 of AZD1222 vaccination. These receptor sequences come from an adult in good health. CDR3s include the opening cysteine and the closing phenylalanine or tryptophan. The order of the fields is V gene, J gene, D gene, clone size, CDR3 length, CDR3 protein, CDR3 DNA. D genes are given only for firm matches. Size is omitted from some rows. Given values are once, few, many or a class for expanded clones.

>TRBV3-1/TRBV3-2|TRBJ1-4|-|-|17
CASSPQTGGSILEKLFF
TGTGCCAGCAGCCCTCAAACTGGGGGCAGCATACTTGAAAAACTGTTTTTT
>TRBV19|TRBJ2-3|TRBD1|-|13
CASSSQGADTQYF
TGTGCCAGTAGTTCACAGGGGGCAGATACGCAGTATTTT
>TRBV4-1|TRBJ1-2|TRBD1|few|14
CASSHEDRAYGYTF
TGCGCCAGCAGCCATGAGGACAGGGCTTATGGCTACACCTTC
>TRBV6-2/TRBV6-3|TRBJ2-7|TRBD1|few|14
CASSRTGESYEQYF
TGTGCCAGCAGTAGGACAGGAGAATCCTACGAGCAGTACTTC
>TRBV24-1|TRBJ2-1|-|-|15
CATSSAQSSYNEQFF
TGTGCCACCTCTAGCGCCCAAAGCTCCTACAATGAGCAGTTCTTC
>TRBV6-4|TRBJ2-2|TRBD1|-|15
CASSDSYRGSGELFF
TGTGCCAGCAGTGACTCTTACAGGGGGTCCGGGGAGCTGTTTTTT
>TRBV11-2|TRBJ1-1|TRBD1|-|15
CASSLVQGARTEAFF
TGTGCCAGCAGCTTAGTACAGGGGGCGAGAACTGAAGCTTTCTTT
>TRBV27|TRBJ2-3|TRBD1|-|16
CASSNHQGATPDTQYF
TGTGCCAGCAGTAACCATCAGGGGGCTACCCCAGATACGCAGTATTTT
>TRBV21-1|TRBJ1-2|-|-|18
CASSKAPLEWGAVYGYTF
TGTGCCAGCAGCAAAGCGCCATTAGAGTGGGGGGCAGTATATGGCTACACCTTC
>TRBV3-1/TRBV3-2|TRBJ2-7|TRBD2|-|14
CASSQAGGEYEQYF
TGTGCCAGCAGCCAAGCGGGAGGGGAGTACGAGCAGTACTTC
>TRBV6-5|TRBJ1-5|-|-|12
CASFRPNQPQHF
TGTGCCAGCTTTCGCCCTAATCAGCCCCAGCATTTT
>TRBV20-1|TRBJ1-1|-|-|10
CSAGDTEAFF
TGCAGTGCCGGGGACACTGAAGCTTTCTTT
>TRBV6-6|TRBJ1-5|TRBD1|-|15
CASTQGDLSNQPQHF
TGTGCCAGCACGCAGGGGGACCTTAGCAATCAGCCCCAGCATTTT
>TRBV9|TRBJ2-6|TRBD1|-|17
CASSSQGQGFGANVLTF
TGTGCCAGCAGCTCCCAAGGACAGGGTTTTGGGGCCAACGTCCTGACTTTC
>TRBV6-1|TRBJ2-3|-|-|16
CASSERGVASTDTQYF
TGTGCCAGCAGTGAAAGGGGGGTTGCGTCTACAGATACGCAGTATTTT
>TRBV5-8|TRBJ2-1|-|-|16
CASSLATLTSYNEQFF
TGTGCCAGCAGCTTGGCCACGCTAACCTCCTACAATGAGCAGTTCTTC
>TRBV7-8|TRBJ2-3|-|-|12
CASSLPLATQYF
TGTGCCAGCAGCCTACCGTTAGCTACGCAGTATTTT
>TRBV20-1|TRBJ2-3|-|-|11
CSAPRADTQYF
TGCAGTGCTCCCCGAGCGGATACGCAGTATTTT
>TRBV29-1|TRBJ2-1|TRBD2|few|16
CSVGGSRGGRDNEQFF
TGCAGCGTTGGAGGGTCGAGGGGAGGGAGAGACAATGAGCAGTTCTTC
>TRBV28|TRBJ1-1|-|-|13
CSSSGGAGTEAFF
TGTAGTTCCAGTGGAGGGGCGGGTACTGAAGCTTTCTTT
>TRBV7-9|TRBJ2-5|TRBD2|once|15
CASSLASGVVETQYF
TGTGCCAGCAGCTTAGCTAGCGGGGTGGTAGAGACCCAGTACTTC
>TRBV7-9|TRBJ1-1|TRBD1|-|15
CASSFTGQGLAEAFF
TGTGCCAGCAGCTTTACCGGACAGGGATTGGCTGAAGCTTTCTTT
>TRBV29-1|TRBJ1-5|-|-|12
CSVRDGAQPQHF
TGCAGCGTCAGGGACGGGGCCCAGCCCCAGCATTTT
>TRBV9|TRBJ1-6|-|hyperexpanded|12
CASSGELSPLHF
TGTGCCAGCAGCGGGGAACTTTCACCCCTCCACTTT
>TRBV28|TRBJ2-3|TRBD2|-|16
CASSSPGASGADTQYF
TGTGCCAGCAGTTCCCCTGGGGCTAGCGGGGCAGATACGCAGTATTTT
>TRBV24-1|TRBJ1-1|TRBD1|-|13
CATRDGQGTEAFF
TGTGCCACCAGGGACGGACAGGGAACTGAAGCTTTCTTT
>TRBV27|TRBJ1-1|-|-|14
CASSLWAVNTEAFF
TGTGCCAGCAGTTTATGGGCGGTTAACACTGAAGCTTTCTTT
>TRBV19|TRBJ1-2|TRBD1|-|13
CASSPTGEYGYTF
TGTGCCAGTAGCCCGACAGGGGAGTATGGCTACACCTTC
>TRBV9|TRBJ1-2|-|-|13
CASSVGADYGYTF
TGTGCCAGCAGCGTAGGGGCAGACTATGGCTACACCTTC
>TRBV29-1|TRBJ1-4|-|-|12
CSVRQANEKLFF
TGCAGCGTCCGACAGGCTAATGAAAAACTGTTTTTT
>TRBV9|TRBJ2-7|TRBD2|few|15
CASSVSLAGAHEQYF
TGTGCCAGCAGCGTAAGTCTAGCGGGAGCCCACGAGCAGTACTTC
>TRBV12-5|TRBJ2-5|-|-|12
CASGLERETQYF
-
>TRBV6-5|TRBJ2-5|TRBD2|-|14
CASSPGTSGETQYF
TGTGCCAGCAGTCCCGGGACTAGTGGTGAGACCCAGTACTTC
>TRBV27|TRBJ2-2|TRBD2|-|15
CASAHPSGNTGELFF
TGTGCCAGCGCGCATCCTAGCGGCAACACCGGGGAGCTGTTTTTT